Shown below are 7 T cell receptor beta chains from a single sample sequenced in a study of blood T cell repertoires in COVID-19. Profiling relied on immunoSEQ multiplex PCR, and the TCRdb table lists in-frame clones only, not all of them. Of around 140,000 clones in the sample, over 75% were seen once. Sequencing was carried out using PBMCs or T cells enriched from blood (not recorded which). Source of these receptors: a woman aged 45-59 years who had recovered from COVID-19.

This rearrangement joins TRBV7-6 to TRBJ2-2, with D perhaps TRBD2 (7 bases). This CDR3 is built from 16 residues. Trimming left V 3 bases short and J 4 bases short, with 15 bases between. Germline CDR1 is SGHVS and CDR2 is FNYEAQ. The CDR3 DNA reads TGTGCCAGCAGCTTTCGTGGGGGCGGGAGCACCGGGGAGCTGTTTTTT. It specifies CASSFRGGGSTGELFF.

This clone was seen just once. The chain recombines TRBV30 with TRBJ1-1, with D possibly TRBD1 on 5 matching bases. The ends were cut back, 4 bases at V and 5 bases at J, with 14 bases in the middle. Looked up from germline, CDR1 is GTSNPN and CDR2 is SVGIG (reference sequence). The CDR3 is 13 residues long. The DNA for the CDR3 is TGTGCCTGGACCCCAGACGGGGGGACTGAAGCTTTCTTT. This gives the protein CAWTPDGGTEAFF. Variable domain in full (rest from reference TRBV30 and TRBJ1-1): SQTIHQWPATLVQPVGSPLSLECTVEGTSNPNLYWYRQAAGRGLQLLFYSVGIGQISSEVPQNLSASRPQDRQFILSSKKLLLSDSGFYLCAWTPDGGTEAFFGQGTRLTVV.

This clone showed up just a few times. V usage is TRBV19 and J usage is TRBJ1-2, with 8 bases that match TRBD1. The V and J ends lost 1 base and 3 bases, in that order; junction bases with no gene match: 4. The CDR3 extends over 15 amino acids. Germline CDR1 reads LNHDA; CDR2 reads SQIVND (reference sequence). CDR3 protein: CASSIGAGGYYGYTF. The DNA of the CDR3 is TGTGCCAGTAGTATAGGGGCAGGGGGCTACTATGGCTACACCTTC.

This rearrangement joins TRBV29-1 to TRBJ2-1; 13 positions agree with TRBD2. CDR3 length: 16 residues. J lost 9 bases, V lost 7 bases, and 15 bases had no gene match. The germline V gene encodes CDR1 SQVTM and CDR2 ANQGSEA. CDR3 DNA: TGCAGCGCTGGGACTAGCGGGATAATGGGGGGGGTTGAGCAGTTCTTC. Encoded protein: CSAGTSGIMGGVEQFF.

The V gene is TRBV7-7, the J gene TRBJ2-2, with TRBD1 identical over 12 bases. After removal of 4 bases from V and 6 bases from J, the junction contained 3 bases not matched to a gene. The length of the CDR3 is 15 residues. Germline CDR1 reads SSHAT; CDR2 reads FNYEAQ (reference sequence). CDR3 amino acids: CASSSGQGASGELFF. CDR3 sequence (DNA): TGTGCCAGCAGCTCGGGACAGGGGGCGTCCGGGGAGCTGTTTTTT. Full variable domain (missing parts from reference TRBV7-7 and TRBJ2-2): GAGVSQSPRYKVTKRGQDVTLRCDPISSHATLYWYQQALGQGPEFLTYFNYEAQPDKSGLPSDRFSAERPEGSISTLTIQRTEQRDSAMYRCASSSGQGASGELFFGEGSRLTVL.

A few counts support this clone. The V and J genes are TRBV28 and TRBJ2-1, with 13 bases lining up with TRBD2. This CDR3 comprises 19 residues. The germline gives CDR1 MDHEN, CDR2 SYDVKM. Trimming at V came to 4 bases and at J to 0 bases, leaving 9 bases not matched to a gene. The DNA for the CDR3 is TGTGCCAGCAGTTCCTCACCTAGGACTAGCGGGAGCTCCTACAATGAGCAGTTCTTC. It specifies CASSSSPRTSGSSYNEQFF.

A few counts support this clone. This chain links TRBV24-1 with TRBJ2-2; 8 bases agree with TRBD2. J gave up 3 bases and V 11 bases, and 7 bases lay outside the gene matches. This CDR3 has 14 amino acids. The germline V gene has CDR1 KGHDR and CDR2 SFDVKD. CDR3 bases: TGTGCCAGCTCGACTAGCGATCACACCGGGGAGCTGTTTTTT. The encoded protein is CASSTSDHTGELFF.